This TCR beta chain was sequenced in a study of blood T cell repertoires in COVID-19. About the study: Donors in the United States, Italy and Spain gave samples during acute or convalescent COVID-19. Sample material is recorded as cDNA or gDNA derived from T cells, B-cell-depleted T cells, or PBMCs.

Trimming left V 4 bases short and J 3 bases short, with 10 bases between. Germline V gene lookup returns CDR1 LNHDA and CDR2 SQIVND (reference sequence). The CDR3 is 14 amino acids. Assay used: immunoSEQ multiplex PCR; TCRdb lists only in-frame clones, some missing. The sample holds approximately 150,000 clones, about 85% seen once. Those enrolled, adults aged roughly 18 to 95 years, came from some 25 US areas. Participants classified as exposed had met a COVID-19 case within 2 weeks before study entry. The clonotype comes from a woman aged 35 to 49 who had been exposed to COVID-19. The sequenced material came from PBMCs or T cells enriched from blood (not recorded which). V is TRBV19 and J is TRBJ1-5; a weak D match, TRBD1 (6 bases). The CDR3 coding sequence is TGTGCCAGTAGTACTGACAGGATCAATCAGCCCCAGCATTTT. Translating gives CASSTDRINQPQHF.